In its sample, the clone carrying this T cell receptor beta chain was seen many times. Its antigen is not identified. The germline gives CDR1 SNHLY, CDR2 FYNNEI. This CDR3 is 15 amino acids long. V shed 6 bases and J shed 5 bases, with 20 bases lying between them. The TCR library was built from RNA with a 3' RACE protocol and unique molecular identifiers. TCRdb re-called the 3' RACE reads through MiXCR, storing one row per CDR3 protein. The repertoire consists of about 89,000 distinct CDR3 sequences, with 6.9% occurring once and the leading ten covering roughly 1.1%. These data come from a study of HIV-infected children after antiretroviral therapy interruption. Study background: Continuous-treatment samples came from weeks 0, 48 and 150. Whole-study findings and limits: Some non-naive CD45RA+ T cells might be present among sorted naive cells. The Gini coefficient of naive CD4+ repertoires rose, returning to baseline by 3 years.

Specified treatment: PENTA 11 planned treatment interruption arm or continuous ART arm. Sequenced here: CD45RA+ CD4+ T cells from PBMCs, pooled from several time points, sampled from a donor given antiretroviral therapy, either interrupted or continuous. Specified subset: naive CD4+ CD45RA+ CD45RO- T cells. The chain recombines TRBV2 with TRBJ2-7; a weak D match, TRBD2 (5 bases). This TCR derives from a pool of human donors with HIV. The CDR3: CASRKQRGQDHEQYF. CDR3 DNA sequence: TGTGCCAGCAGGAAACAGCGCGGGCAGGACCACGAGCAGTACTTC.